The source of this T cell receptor (beta chain) is a study of T cell changes during pregnancy in multiple sclerosis (dated 2019 in TCRdb). With respect to the entire study: Changes in the T cell repertoire over the course of pregnancy were examined in this study in women with multiple sclerosis.

Concerning this clone: This receptor's antigen is unknown. Base qualities are not at hand, and no much larger clone is one base apart.

From the cysteine through the phenylalanine, the CDR3 covers 15 amino acids. CDR3 DNA is the only sequence kept; it has 45 bases, read in frame from the first base. From the germline V gene (reference sequence), CDR1 is WNHNN and CDR2 is SYGVQD. Clipping removes 3 bases from V and 2 bases from J, with 2 as the unmatched junction base count. Libraries were made using the immunoSEQ multiplex PCR assay. TCRdb limited this immuneACCESS table to in-frame rearrangements with V and J called. A share of clones is missing; checked studies link under half to unresolved V genes, and the rest is unexplained. This sample gives more than 95,000 clones in total; 80% to 95% of them show up just once. The top ten hold less than 1% of the sample.

The sequence is built from TRBV10-1 and TRBJ2-3, with TRBD1 matching 10 junction bases. Sequencing was performed on peripheral blood, taken after pregnancy. This clonotype was sampled from a female donor with multiple sclerosis, enrolled in a pregnancy study. The CDR3 protein is CASSDGTGDTDTQYF. The bases read TGCGCCAGCAGTGACGGGACAGGGGACACAGATACGCAGTATTTT.